This T cell receptor beta chain is drawn from a study of cytomegalovirus exposure and HLA in healthy donors. The repertoire was sequenced with immunoSEQ multiplex PCR; TCRdb's copy has only in-frame clones and lacks some. The table records about 240,000 clones, approximately 90% of them present only once. There are 15 residues in the CDR3. The ends were cut back, 3 bases at V and 7 bases at J, with 15 bases in the middle. Germline values: CDR1 LNHNV, CDR2 YYDKDF (reference sequence). Sequenced material: PBMCs. This clonotype was sampled from a man younger than 35 in good health and CMV-seronegative. This chain links TRBV15 with TRBJ1-4; TRBD1 might be the D (6 bases). The CDR3 is CATSRTRGFSEKLFF. The CDR3 nucleotides read TGTGCCACCAGCAGGACCAGGGGATTTAGTGAAAAACTGTTTTTT.